The present entry profiles one T cell receptor beta chain with its context. Sequenced by immunoSEQ multiplex PCR; TCRdb stores in-frame clones only, minus some. The data show about 100,000 clones, with 88% seen just once and around 6.5% held by the top ten. This sample was included in a study of blood T cell repertoires in COVID-19. The CDR3 covers 13 residues. Trimming stripped 1 base from V and 4 bases from J, with 5 bases between. Germline V gene data show CDR1 as SGHTA and CDR2 as FQGNSA. The sequenced sample consisted of peripheral blood. This TCR was sampled from a man aged 45-65 years with active or convalescent COVID-19. J is TRBJ1-5 and V is TRBV7-2; no definite D call. The CDR3 DNA is TGTGCCAGCAGCTTAGAGCCGAATCAGCCCCAGCATTTT. It encodes CASSLEPNQPQHF.